This T cell receptor (beta chain) was identified in a study of T cell repertoires in cytomegalovirus infection. Across the whole study: The study used recently identified HLA-C-restricted and well-studied HLA-B-restricted CMV epitopes. CMV infection plus the matching HLA type was flagged by public TCR beta signatures.

Via MiXCR, TCRdb re-called the reads, giving one row per CDR3 protein. This sample has more than 40,000 distinct CDR3 sequences, with 20% to 25% found just once. CDR1 and CDR2 (germline): SGHVS, FQNEAQ. Germline trimming cut 2 bases from V and 4 bases from J; bases unmatched to any gene: 8. The CDR3 sequence is 16 residues long. This clonotype was picked up a small number of times. The antigen remains undetermined. The clonotype was recovered from a human donor in good health (CMV status not recorded). Some clones in this sample may be carry-over from other donors' samples. The V and J genes are TRBV7-8 and TRBJ2-3; 8 positions agree with TRBD2. The material was CD8+ T cells from cultured PBMCs, obtained from culture after CMV antigen stimulation. Here the CDR3 reads CASSLSAGVFPDTQYF. CDR3 nucleotides: TGTGCCAGCAGCTTATCAGCGGGAGTATTCCCAGATACGCAGTATTTT.